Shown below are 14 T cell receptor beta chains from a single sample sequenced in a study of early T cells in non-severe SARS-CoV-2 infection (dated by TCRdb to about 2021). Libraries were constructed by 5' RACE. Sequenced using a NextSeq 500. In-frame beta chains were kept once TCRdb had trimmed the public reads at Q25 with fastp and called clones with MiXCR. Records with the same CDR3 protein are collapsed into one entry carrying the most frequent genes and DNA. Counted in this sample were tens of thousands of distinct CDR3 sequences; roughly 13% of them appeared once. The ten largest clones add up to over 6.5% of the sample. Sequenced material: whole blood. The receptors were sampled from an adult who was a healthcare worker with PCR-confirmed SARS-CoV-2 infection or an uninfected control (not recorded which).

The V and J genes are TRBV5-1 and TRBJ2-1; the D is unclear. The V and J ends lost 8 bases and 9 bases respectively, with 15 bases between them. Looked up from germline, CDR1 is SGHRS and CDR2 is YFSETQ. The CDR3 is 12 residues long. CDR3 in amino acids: CASNHPPVEQFF. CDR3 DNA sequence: TGCGCCAGTAACCACCCCCCGGTTGAGCAGTTCTTC.

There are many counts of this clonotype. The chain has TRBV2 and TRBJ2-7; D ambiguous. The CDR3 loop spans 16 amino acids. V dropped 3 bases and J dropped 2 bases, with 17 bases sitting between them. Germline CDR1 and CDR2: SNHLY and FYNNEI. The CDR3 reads CASSEGSGWVAYEQYF. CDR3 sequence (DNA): TGTGCCAGCAGTGAGGGTTCGGGCTGGGTAGCCTACGAGCAGTACTTC.

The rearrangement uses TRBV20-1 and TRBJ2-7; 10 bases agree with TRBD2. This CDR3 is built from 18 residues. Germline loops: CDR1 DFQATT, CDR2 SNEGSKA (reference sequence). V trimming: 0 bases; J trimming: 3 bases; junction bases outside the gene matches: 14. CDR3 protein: CSARDFRLAGALDYEQYF. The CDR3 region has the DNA TGCAGTGCTAGAGATTTTAGGCTAGCGGGAGCCCTAGACTACGAGCAGTACTTC.

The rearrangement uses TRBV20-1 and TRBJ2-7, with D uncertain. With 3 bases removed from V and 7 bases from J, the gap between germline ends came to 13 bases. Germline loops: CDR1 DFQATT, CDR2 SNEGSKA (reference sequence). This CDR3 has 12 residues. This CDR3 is CSASDPSDEQYF. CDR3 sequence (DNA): TGCAGTGCTAGCGACCCCTCGGATGAGCAGTACTTC.

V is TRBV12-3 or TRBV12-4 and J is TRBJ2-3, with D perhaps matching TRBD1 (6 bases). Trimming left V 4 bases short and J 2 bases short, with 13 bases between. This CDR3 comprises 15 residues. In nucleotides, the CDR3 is TGTGCCAGCAGTTCATGGGGGACAAACACAGATACGCAGTATTTT. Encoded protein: CASSSWGTNTDTQYF.

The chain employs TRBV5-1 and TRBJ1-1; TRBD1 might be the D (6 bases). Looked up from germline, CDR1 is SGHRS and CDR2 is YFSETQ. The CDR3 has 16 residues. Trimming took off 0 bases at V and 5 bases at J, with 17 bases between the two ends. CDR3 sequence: CASSLDLRGLGTEAFF. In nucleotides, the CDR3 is TGCGCCAGCAGCTTGGACCTCAGGGGATTGGGGACTGAAGCTTTCTTT.

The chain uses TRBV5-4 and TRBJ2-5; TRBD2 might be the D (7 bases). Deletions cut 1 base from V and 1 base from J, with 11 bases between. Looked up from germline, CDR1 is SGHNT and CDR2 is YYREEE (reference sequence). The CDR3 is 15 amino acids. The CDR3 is CASSLLGGVQETQYF. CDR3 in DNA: TGTGCCAGCAGCTTGTTAGGGGGGGTCCAAGAGACCCAGTACTTC.

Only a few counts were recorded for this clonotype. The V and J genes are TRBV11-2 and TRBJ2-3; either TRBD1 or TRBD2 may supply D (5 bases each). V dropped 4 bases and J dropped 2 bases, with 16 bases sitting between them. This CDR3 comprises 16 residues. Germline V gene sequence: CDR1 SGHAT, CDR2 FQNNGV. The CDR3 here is CASSSAGTHHTDTQYF. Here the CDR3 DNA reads TGTGCCAGCAGCTCCGCCGGGACCCACCACACAGATACGCAGTATTTT.

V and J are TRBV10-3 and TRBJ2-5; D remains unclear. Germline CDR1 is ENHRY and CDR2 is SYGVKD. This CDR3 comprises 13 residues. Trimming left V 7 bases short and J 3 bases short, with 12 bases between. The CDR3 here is CAIMFDPKETQYF. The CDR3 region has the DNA TGTGCCATCATGTTCGACCCGAAAGAGACCCAGTACTTC.

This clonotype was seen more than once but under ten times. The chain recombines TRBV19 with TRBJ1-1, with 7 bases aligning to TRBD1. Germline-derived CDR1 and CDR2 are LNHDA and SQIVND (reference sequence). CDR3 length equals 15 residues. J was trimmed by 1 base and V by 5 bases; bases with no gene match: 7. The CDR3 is CASSVRGDGNTEAFF. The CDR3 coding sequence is TGTGCCAGTAGTGTCAGGGGGGACGGGAACACTGAAGCTTTCTTT.

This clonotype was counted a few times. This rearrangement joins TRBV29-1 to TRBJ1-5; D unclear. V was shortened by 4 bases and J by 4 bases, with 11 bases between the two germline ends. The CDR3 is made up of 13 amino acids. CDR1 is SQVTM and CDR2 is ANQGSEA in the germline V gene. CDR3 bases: TGCAGCGTTGCTTGGCAGGCTAATCAGCCCCAGCATTTT. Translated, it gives CSVAWQANQPQHF.

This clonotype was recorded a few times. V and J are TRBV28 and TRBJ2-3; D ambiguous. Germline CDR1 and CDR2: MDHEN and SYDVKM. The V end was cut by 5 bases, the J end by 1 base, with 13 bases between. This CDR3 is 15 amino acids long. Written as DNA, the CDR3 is TGTGCCAGCAGTCTATTGGATCGACGCACAGATACGCAGTATTTT. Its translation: CASSLLDRRTDTQYF.

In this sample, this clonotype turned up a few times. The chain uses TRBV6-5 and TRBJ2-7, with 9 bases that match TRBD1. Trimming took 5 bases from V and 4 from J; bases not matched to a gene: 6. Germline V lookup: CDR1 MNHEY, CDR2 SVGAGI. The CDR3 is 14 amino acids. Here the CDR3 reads CASSPAGQGYEQYF. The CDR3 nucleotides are TGTGCCAGCAGTCCTGCGGGACAGGGTTACGAGCAGTACTTC.

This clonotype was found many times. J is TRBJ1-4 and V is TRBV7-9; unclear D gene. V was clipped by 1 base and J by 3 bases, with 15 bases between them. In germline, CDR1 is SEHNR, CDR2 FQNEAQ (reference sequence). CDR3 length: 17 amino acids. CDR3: CASSLGAGNGPNEKLFF. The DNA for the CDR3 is TGTGCCAGCAGCTTAGGCGCGGGGAACGGACCTAATGAAAAACTGTTTTTT.